The 28 T cell receptor beta chains given below trace back to one sample, sequenced in a study of OX40 agonist ivuxolimab in advanced cancers. Sequenced by immunoSEQ multiplex PCR; TCRdb stores in-frame clones only, minus some. The sample includes tens of thousands of clones, 65% to 90% of them seen just once. Here the sequenced sample was CD4+ or CD8+ T cells sorted from blood, taken in a trial of the OX40 agonist ivuxolimab. Source of these receptors: an adult with an advanced solid tumor such as melanoma, head and neck, liver or kidney cancer.

The CDR3 nucleotides are TGTGCCAGCAGTTACTCGCGGGGGAGCACAGATACGCAGTATTTT. Protein: CASSYSRGSTDTQYF. The chain recombines TRBV6-6 with TRBJ2-3, with TRBD2 matching over 7 bases. The length of the CDR3 is 15 residues. CDR1 and CDR2 (germline): MNHNY, SVGAGI (reference sequence). The ends lost 0 bases at V and 0 bases at J; junction bases unmatched: 0.

J is TRBJ1-4 and V is TRBV5-6; TRBD1 is a possible D gene (6 bases). This CDR3 is 16 amino acids long. The germline V and J ends were trimmed by 4 bases and 8 bases, with 21 bases remaining between them. Germline CDR1 is SGHDT and CDR2 is YYEEEE. CDR3 amino acids: CASSGRQAELIEKLFF. The CDR3 nucleotides are TGTGCCAGCAGCGGAAGACAGGCAGAACTAATCGAAAAACTGTTTTTT.

This clone was picked up a small number of times. The chain employs TRBV18 and TRBJ2-5; 7 bases are a match to TRBD1. The CDR3 loop spans 13 amino acids. Looked up from germline, CDR1 is KGHSH and CDR2 is LQKENI. J gave up 4 bases and V 3 bases, and 2 bases lay outside the gene matches. The chain's CDR3 is CASSPRQGETQYF. CDR3 nucleotide sequence: TGTGCCAGCTCACCTCGACAGGGAGAGACCCAGTACTTC.

The chain recombines TRBV5-1 with TRBJ2-2; 8 nucleotides line up with TRBD1. Looked up from germline, CDR1 is SGHRS and CDR2 is YFSETQ. The CDR3 has 17 amino acids. The junction had 14 bases not matched to a gene; V was cut back by 4 bases and J by 6 bases. For the CDR3, the DNA is TGCGCCAGCAGCCAGAATACCGGGACAGGAAATTCCGGGGAGCTGTTTTTT. This encodes CASSQNTGTGNSGELFF.

This chain connects TRBV7-9 to TRBJ2-3; the D gene could be TRBD1 or TRBD2 (5 bases each). The ends were cut back, 0 bases at V and 0 bases at J, with 7 bases in the middle. Germline loops: CDR1 SEHNR, CDR2 FQNEAQ (reference sequence). This CDR3 contains 15 residues. CDR3 sequence (DNA): TGTGCCAGCAGCTTAGCTGGGACGAGCACAGATACGCAGTATTTT. This codes for CASSLAGTSTDTQYF.

The rearrangement uses TRBV19 and TRBJ2-7; no clear D gene. This CDR3 is 14 amino acids long. V was shortened by 3 bases and J by 2 bases, with 11 bases between the two germline ends. Per germline, CDR1 LNHDA and CDR2 SQIVND (reference sequence). The CDR3 region is CASSIPGRAYEQYF. For the CDR3, the DNA is TGTGCCAGTAGTATTCCGGGCCGCGCCTACGAGCAGTACTTC.

The rearrangement uses TRBV5-1 and TRBJ2-5; D unresolved. The germline CDR1 and CDR2 sequences are SGHRS and YFSETQ. The ends were cut back, 0 bases at V and 4 bases at J, with 16 bases in the middle. This CDR3 has 16 residues. The CDR3 is CASSLGFVTEAETQYF. DNA for the CDR3: TGCGCCAGCAGCTTGGGATTTGTTACCGAGGCAGAGACCCAGTACTTC.

The genes are TRBV19 and TRBJ1-3, with TRBD1 identical over 8 bases. In germline, CDR1 is LNHDA, CDR2 SQIVND (reference sequence). The CDR3 length is 16 residues. V lost 10 bases and J lost 3; bases outside the gene matches: 14. This chain's CDR3 is CATPSQGTGGGNTIYF. CDR3 DNA sequence: TGTGCCACCCCGTCACAGGGGACAGGAGGTGGAAACACCATATATTTT.

This sequence joins TRBV5-1 and TRBJ1-6; D remains unclear. The CDR3 covers 13 residues. Germline V gene data show CDR1 as SGHRS and CDR2 as YFSETQ. Trimming removed 0 bases at V and 4 bases at J, with 2 bases between. The DNA of the CDR3 is TGCGCCAGCAGCTTGGTATATAATTCACCCCTCCACTTT. Protein sequence: CASSLVYNSPLHF. The entire variable domain, with the rest obtained from reference TRBV5-1 and TRBJ1-6, is as follows: KAGVTQTPRYLIKTRGQQVTLSCSPISGHRSVSWYQQTPGQGLQFLFEYFSETQRNKGNFPGRFSGRQFSNSRSEMNVSTLELGDSALYLCASSLVYNSPLHFGNGTRLTVT.

The chain uses TRBV6-1 and TRBJ2-3; 7 bases line up with TRBD2. Germline V CDR1 and CDR2: MNHNS, SASEGT. The CDR3 covers 13 residues. The junction had 6 bases not matched to a gene; V was cut back by 8 bases and J by 4 bases. The CDR3 nucleotides read TGTGCCAGCCGGACTAGTTCCTCAGATACGCAGTATTTT. Protein sequence: CASRTSSSDTQYF.

Written as DNA, the CDR3 is TGTGCCAGCAGCTTAATGGGGACTAGCGGAGAGACCCAGTACTTC. Translated: CASSLMGTSGETQYF. This chain joins TRBV7-3 and TRBJ2-5; 11 positions agree with TRBD2. The CDR3 extends over 15 amino acids. V dropped 1 base and J dropped 4; count of bases not matched to a gene: 2. CDR1 SGHTA and CDR2 FQGTGA come from the germline V gene.

This chain connects TRBV4-2 to TRBJ2-5; the D gene could be TRBD1 or TRBD2 (5 bases each). The CDR3 loop spans 15 amino acids. V shed 3 bases and J shed 3 bases, with 14 bases lying between them. Germline lookup yields CDR1 LGHNA and CDR2 YNFKEQ. CDR3 sequence: CASSHNTGTEETQYF. The CDR3 coding sequence is TGTGCCAGCAGCCATAACACCGGGACCGAAGAGACCCAGTACTTC.

To note about this clone: Germline and junction disagree at one end, which may indicate a read error. The V call is TRBV5-3, the J call TRBJ1-3; D is uncertain. TRBV5-3 qualifies as an ORF whose function is uncertain. There are 14 residues in the CDR3. CDR3 region: CASSLEAAGNTIYF. DNA for the CDR3: TGTGCCAGCAGCTTGGAGGCAGCTGGAAACACCATATATTTT.

The chain has TRBV7-9 and TRBJ2-3; 12 nucleotides match TRBD2. J was trimmed by 6 bases and V by 7 bases; bases with no gene match: 5. This CDR3 has 14 amino acids. Germline CDR1 and CDR2: SEHNR and FQNEAQ (reference sequence). CDR3 residues: CASKTSGGTDTQYF. The CDR3 coding sequence is TGTGCCAGCAAAACTAGCGGGGGGACGGATACGCAGTATTTT.

The chain has TRBV7-2 and TRBJ1-2, with a possible D match to TRBD1 (6 bases). This CDR3 contains 13 residues. The germline CDR1 and CDR2 sequences are SGHTA and FQGNSA. V was pared by 5 bases and J by 7 bases, with 14 bases between. DNA of the CDR3: TGTGCCAGCAGCAATGATTTCAGGGGTGGCTACACCTTC. Amino acid sequence: CASSNDFRGGYTF.

The chain carries TRBV5-1 and TRBJ1-1; no firm D call. The germline gives CDR1 SGHRS, CDR2 YFSETQ. This CDR3 region has 15 residues. V was pared by 2 bases and J by 4 bases, with 15 bases between. CDR3 coding DNA: TGCGCCAGCAGCTTTCTAGGAGGTGGATCCACTGAAGCTTTCTTT. Its translation is CASSFLGGGSTEAFF.

The chain employs TRBV6-5 and TRBJ2-7; TRBD2 matches 11 bases. CDR1 is MNHEY and CDR2 is SVGAGI in the germline V gene. J gave up 0 bases and V 2 bases, and 0 bases lay outside the gene matches. The CDR3 loop spans 15 amino acids. The CDR3 DNA reads TGTGCCAGCAGTTACGGGACTAGCGGCTCCTACGAGCAGTACTTC. Translated: CASSYGTSGSYEQYF.

The V call is TRBV19, the J call TRBJ1-3, with 9 bases fitting TRBD1. CDR1 and CDR2 (germline): LNHDA, SQIVND (reference sequence). The CDR3 runs 15 residues. Unmatched junction bases numbered 5, after V lost 6 bases and J lost 2 bases. The CDR3 loop reads CASRPQGAAGNTIYF. In DNA form, the CDR3 reads TGTGCCAGTAGGCCACAGGGGGCTGCTGGAAACACCATATATTTT.

CDR3 DNA sequence: TGTGCCAGCAGCCCCCGGGACAGGGTGTATGGCTACACCTTC. Amino acids: CASSPRDRVYGYTF. This sequence joins TRBV7-3 and TRBJ1-2, with 9 bases lining up with TRBD1. V shed 5 bases and J 5 bases; nucleotides not matched to a gene: 6. This CDR3 region has 14 residues. Per the germline V gene, CDR1 is SGHTA and CDR2 is FQGTGA.

The rearrangement links TRBV5-4 to TRBJ1-4; TRBD1 is a possible D gene (6 bases). Between the trimmed V and J ends, which lost 3 bases and 10 bases, there was a span of 16 bases. From germline, CDR1 is SGHNT and CDR2 YYREEE (reference sequence). CDR3 length: 14 amino acids. CDR3 sequence reads: CASSSSGAGAKLFF. The CDR3 DNA is TGTGCCAGCAGCTCCTCGGGGGCCGGCGCAAAACTGTTTTTT.

This clone was found a few times. This chain uses TRBV7-9 with TRBJ1-6; 11 nucleotides align to TRBD1. V gave up 4 bases and J gave up 7 bases; unmatched junction bases: 3. Per the germline V gene, CDR1 is SEHNR and CDR2 is FQNEAQ (reference sequence). This CDR3 comprises 15 residues. CDR3 coding DNA: TGTGCCAGCAGCTCACGGACAGGGGGCAATTCACCCCTCCACTTT. Translating it yields CASSSRTGGNSPLHF.

V gene TRBV18 combines with J gene TRBJ2-3; 10 bases match TRBD2. The CDR3 contains 16 residues. The ends lost 1 base at V and 0 bases at J; junction bases unmatched: 1. The V gene's germline CDR1 is KGHSH and CDR2 LQKENI. The CDR3 nucleotides are TGTGCCAGCTCACCACTAGCGGGAGGCAGCACAGATACGCAGTATTTT. Its protein is CASSPLAGGSTDTQYF.

The chain combines TRBV27 with TRBJ2-3; either TRBD1 or TRBD2 may supply D (6 bases each). Germline CDR1 and CDR2: MNHEY and SMNVEV (reference sequence). CDR3 length equals 13 residues. V lost 10 bases and J 4 bases, leaving 15 bases between the germline ends. The chain's CDR3 is CATSSGAADTQYF. In nucleotides, the CDR3 is TGTGCCACTAGCTCGGGGGCGGCAGATACGCAGTATTTT.

This sequence joins TRBV7-2 and TRBJ2-7; D not resolved. Germline V gene sequence: CDR1 SGHTA, CDR2 FQGNSA. V was clipped by 0 bases and J by 2 bases, with 8 bases between them. This CDR3 is 14 amino acids long. CDR3 residues: CASSLAAGAYEQYF. In DNA, the CDR3 is TGTGCCAGCAGCTTAGCGGCAGGAGCCTACGAGCAGTACTTC. The full variable domain, in which reference TRBV7-2 and TRBJ2-7 provide the parts outside the CDR3, is GAGVSQSPSNKVTEKGKDVELRCDPISGHTALYWYRQSLGQGLEFLIYFQGNSAPDKSGLPSDRFSAERTGGSVSTLTIQRTQQEDSAVYLCASSLAAGAYEQYFGPGTRLTVT.

The chain joins TRBV7-9 to TRBJ2-1, with D possibly TRBD1 on 6 matching bases. Trimming pared 4 bases from V and 2 bases from J, leaving 12 bases between. The length of the CDR3 is 15 residues. Germline V gives CDR1 SEHNR, CDR2 FQNEAQ (reference sequence). The CDR3 loop is CASSSGDGPYNEQFF. The CDR3 DNA follows: TGTGCCAGCAGCTCAGGGGACGGACCCTACAATGAGCAGTTCTTC.

The chain is built from TRBV7-2 and TRBJ2-3, with TRBD2 matching 7 bases. The germline CDR1 and CDR2 sequences are SGHTA and FQGNSA. This CDR3 has 16 residues. J was trimmed by 0 bases and V by 4 bases; bases with no gene match: 7. CDR3 sequence reads: CASSSPAGISTDTQYF. The CDR3 DNA reads as TGTGCCAGCAGCTCCCCAGCGGGGATAAGCACAGATACGCAGTATTTT.

This clone was observed a single time. The genes are TRBV6-1 and TRBJ1-2, with 9 bases lining up with TRBD1. Per germline, CDR1 MNHNS and CDR2 SASEGT. The CDR3 length is 15 residues. After removal of 5 bases from V and 4 bases from J, the junction contained 8 bases not matched to a gene. The CDR3 sequence is CASSQRQGGGYGYTF. Here the CDR3 DNA reads TGTGCCAGCAGTCAGAGACAGGGGGGAGGCTATGGCTACACCTTC.

The rearrangement links TRBV5-1 to TRBJ2-2; D unresolved. Per the germline V gene, CDR1 is SGHRS and CDR2 is YFSETQ. This CDR3 comprises 14 residues. V was shortened by 7 bases and J by 6 bases, with 16 bases between the two germline ends. The CDR3 here is CASLPTPGAGELFF. The CDR3 DNA follows: TGCGCCAGCCTCCCAACCCCGGGCGCCGGGGAGCTGTTTTTT.